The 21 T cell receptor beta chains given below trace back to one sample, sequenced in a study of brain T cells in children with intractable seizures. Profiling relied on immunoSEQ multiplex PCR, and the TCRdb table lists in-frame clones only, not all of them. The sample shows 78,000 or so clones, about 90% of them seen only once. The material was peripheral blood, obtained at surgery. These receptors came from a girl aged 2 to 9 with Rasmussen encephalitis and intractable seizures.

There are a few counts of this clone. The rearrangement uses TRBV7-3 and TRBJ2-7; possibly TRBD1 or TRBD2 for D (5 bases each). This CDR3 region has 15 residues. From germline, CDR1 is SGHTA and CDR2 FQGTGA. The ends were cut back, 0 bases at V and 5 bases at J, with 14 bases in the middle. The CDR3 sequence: CASSLTGGRVDEQYF. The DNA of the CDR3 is TGTGCCAGCAGCTTAACAGGAGGCAGGGTGGACGAGCAGTACTTC. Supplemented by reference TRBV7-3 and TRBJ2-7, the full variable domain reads GAGVSQTPSNKVTEKGKYVELRCDPISGHTALYWYRQSLGQGPEFLIYFQGTGAADDSGLPNDRFFAVRPEGSVSTLKIQRTERGDSAVYLCASSLTGGRVDEQYFGPGTRLTVT.

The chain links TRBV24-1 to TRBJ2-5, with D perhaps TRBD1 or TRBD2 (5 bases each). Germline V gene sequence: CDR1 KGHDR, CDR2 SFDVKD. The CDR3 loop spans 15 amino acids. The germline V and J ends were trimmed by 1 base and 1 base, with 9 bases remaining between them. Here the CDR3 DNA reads TGTGCCACCAGTGATTTACTGGGGACCCAAGAGACCCAGTACTTC. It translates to CATSDLLGTQETQYF.

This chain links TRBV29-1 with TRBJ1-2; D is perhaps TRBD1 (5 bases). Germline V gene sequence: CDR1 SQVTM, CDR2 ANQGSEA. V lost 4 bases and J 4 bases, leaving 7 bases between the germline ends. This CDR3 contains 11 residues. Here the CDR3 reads CSVGDGYGYTF. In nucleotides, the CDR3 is TGCAGCGTTGGGGACGGCTATGGCTACACCTTC.

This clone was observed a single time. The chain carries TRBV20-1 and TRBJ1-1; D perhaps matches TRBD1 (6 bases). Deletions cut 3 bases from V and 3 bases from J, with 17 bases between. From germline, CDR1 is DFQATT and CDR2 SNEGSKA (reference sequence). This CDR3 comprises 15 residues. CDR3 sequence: CSASLGARVDTEAFF. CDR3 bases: TGCAGTGCTAGTTTGGGGGCGCGGGTAGACACTGAAGCTTTCTTT.

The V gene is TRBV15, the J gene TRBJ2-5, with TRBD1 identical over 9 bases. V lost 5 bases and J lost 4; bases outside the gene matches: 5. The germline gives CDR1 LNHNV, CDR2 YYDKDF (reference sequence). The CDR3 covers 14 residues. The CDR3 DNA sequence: TGTGCCACCAGCCGAGGACAGGGGTCAGAGACCCAGTACTTC. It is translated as CATSRGQGSETQYF.

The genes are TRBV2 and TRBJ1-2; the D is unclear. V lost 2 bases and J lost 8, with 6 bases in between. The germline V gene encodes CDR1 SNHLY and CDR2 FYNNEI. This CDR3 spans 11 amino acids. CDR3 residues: CASSENRGYTF. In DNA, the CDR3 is TGTGCCAGCAGTGAAAATCGCGGCTACACCTTC.

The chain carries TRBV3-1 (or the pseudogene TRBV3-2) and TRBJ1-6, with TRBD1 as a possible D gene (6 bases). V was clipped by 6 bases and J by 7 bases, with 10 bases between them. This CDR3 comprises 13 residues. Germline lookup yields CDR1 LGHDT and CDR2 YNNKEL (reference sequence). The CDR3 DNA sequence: TGTGCCAGCAGACAGGGAAGCAATTCACCCCTCCACTTT. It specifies CASRQGSNSPLHF.

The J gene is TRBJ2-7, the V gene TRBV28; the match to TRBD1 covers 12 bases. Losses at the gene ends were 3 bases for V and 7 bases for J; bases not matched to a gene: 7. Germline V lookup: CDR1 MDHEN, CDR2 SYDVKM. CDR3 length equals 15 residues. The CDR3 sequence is CASSFTGQGASEQYF. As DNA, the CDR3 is TGTGCCAGCAGTTTTACGGGACAGGGGGCGAGTGAGCAGTACTTC.

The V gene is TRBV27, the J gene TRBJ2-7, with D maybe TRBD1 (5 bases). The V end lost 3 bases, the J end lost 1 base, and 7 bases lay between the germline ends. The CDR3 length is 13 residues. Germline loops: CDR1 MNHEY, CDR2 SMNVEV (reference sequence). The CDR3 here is CASSFYRSYEQYF. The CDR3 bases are TGTGCCAGCAGTTTCTACAGGTCCTACGAGCAGTACTTC.

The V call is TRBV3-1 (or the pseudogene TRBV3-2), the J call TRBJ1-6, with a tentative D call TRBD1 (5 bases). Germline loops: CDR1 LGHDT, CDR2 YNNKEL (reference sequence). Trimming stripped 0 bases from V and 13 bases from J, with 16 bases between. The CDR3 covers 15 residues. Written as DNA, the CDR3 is TGTGCCAGCAGCCAAGAGGCCAGGGTTTCTTATCCCCTCCACTTT. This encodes CASSQEARVSYPLHF.

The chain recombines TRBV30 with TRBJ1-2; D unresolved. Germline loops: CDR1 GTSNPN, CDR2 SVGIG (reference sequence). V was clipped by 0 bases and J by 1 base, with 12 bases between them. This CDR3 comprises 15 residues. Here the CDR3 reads CAWSVPPGGNYGYTF. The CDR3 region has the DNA TGTGCCTGGAGTGTACCCCCAGGAGGTAACTATGGCTACACCTTC. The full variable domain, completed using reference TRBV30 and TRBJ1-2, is SQTIHQWPATLVQPVGSPLSLECTVEGTSNPNLYWYRQAAGRGLQLLFYSVGIGQISSEVPQNLSASRPQDRQFILSSKKLLLSDSGFYLCAWSVPPGGNYGYTFGSGTRLTVV.

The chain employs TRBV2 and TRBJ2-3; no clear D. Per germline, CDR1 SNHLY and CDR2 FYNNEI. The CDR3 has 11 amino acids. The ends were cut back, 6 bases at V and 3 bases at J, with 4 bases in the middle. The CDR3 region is CASRVTDTQYF. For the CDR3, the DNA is TGTGCCAGCAGGGTTACAGATACGCAGTATTTT.

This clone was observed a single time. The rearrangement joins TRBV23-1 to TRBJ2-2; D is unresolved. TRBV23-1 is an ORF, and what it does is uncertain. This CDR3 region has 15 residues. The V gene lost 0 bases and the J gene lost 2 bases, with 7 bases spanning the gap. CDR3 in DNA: TGCGCCAGCAGTCAATCGTGGCATAACACCGGGGAGCTGTTTTTT. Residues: CASSQSWHNTGELFF.

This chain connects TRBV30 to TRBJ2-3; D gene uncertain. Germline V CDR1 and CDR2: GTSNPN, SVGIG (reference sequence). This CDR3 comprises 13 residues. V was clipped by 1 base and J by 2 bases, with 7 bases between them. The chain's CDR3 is CAWSARNTDTQYF. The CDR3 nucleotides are TGTGCCTGGAGTGCACGGAACACAGATACGCAGTATTTT.

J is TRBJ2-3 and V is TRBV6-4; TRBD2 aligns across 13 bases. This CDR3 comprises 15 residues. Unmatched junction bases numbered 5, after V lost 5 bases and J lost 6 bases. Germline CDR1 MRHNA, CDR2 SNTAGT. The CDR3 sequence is CASSPTSGGADTQYF. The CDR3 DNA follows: TGTGCCAGCAGTCCAACTAGCGGGGGGGCGGATACGCAGTATTTT.

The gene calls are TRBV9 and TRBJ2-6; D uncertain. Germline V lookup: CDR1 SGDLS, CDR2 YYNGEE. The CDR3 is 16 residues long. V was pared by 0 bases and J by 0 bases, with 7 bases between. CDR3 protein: CASSVGLHSGANVLTF. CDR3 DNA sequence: TGTGCCAGCAGCGTAGGACTCCACTCTGGGGCCAACGTCCTGACTTTC.

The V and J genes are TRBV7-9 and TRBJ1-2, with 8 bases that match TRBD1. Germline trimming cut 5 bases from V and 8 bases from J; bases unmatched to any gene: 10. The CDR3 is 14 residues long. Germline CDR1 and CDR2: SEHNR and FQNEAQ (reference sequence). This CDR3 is CASSATGTGTGYTF. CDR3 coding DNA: TGTGCCAGCAGCGCAACCGGGACAGGTACCGGCTACACCTTC. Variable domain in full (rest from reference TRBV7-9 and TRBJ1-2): DTGVSQNPRHKITKRGQNVTFRCDPISEHNRLYWYRQTLGQGPEFLTYFQNEAQLEKSRLLSDRFSAERPKGSFSTLEIQRTEQGDSAMYLCASSATGTGTGYTFGSGTRLTVV.

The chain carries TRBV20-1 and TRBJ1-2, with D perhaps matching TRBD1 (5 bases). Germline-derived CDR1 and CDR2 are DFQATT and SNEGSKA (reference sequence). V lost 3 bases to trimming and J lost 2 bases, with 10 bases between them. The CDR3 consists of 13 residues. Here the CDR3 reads CSASREGNYGYTF. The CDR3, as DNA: TGCAGTGCTAGTCGGGAGGGGAACTATGGCTACACCTTC.

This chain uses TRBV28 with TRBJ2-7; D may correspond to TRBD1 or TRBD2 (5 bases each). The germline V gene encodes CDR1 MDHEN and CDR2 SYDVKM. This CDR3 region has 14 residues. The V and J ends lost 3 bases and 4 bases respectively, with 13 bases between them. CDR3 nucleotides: TGTGCCAGCAGTTTTGGGACCGACTCATACGAGCAGTACTTC. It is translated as CASSFGTDSYEQYF.

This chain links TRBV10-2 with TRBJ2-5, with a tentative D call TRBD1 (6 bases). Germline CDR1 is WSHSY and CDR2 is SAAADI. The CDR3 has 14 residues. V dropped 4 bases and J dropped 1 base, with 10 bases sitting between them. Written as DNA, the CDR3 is TGCGCCAGCAGTGGCCGGACAGTCCAAGAGACCCAGTACTTC. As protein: CASSGRTVQETQYF.

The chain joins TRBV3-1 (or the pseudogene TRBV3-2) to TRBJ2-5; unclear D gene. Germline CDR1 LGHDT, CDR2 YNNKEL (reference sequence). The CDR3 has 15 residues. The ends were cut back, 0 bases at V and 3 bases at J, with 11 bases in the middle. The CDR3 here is CASSQDTYREETQYF. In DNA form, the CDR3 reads TGTGCCAGCAGCCAAGATACTTATAGGGAAGAGACCCAGTACTTC.